Listed here are 6 T cell receptor beta chains from one sample, sequenced in a study of cytomegalovirus exposure and HLA in healthy donors. In the PCR, 60 Vbeta and 13 Jbeta primers were used. Using immunoSEQ multiplex PCR, the repertoire was profiled, and TCRdb retains in-frame clones only, with some absent. The sample holds about 64,000 clones, about 85% seen once. Sequencing used PBMCs. The receptors come from a female donor in good health and CMV-seronegative.

This clone has only a few counts. The chain recombines TRBV28 with TRBJ2-3; D ambiguous. Deletions cut 3 bases from V and 1 base from J, with 8 bases between. This CDR3 comprises 14 residues. The germline V gene has CDR1 MDHEN and CDR2 SYDVKM. CDR3 DNA sequence: TGTGCCAGCAGTTTTTTGCAGGGCACAGATACGCAGTATTTT. Its translation: CASSFLQGTDTQYF.

The chain couples TRBV2 to TRBJ1-5; D call uncertain. The CDR3 is made up of 16 amino acids. In germline, CDR1 is SNHLY, CDR2 FYNNEI. Deletions cut 1 base from V and 0 bases from J, with 10 bases between. CDR3 sequence reads: CASSEGLPHSNQPQHF. Here the CDR3 DNA reads TGTGCCAGCAGTGAAGGACTGCCGCATAGCAATCAGCCCCAGCATTTT.

The chain links TRBV2 to TRBJ2-7, with D maybe TRBD1 (5 bases). The germline V and J ends were trimmed by 4 bases and 2 bases, with 15 bases remaining between them. The CDR3 is 15 residues long. Germline V lookup: CDR1 SNHLY, CDR2 FYNNEI. As DNA, the CDR3 is TGTGCCAGCAGTGGCTGGGGCAGGGAAACCTACGAGCAGTACTTC. Its protein product is CASSGWGRETYEQYF.

J is TRBJ1-6 and V is TRBV7-8; the D is unclear. The CDR3 runs to 18 residues. CDR1 SGHVS and CDR2 FQNEAQ come from the germline V gene. V was clipped by 5 bases and J by 0 bases, with 17 bases between them. The DNA of the CDR3 is TGTGCCAGCAGCCTTATCCCTCAGTGGAGCTCCTATAATTCACCCCTCCACTTT. This translates into CASSLIPQWSSYNSPLHF.

V is TRBV7-2 and J is TRBJ1-5, with TRBD1 as a possible D gene (6 bases). CDR3 length equals 13 residues. Trimming stripped 2 bases from V and 6 bases from J, with 8 bases between. Looked up from germline, CDR1 is SGHTA and CDR2 is FQGNSA. The CDR3 is CASSLNRVQPQHF. In nucleotides, the CDR3 is TGTGCCAGCAGCTTAAACAGGGTTCAGCCCCAGCATTTT.

The chain has TRBV6-5 and TRBJ2-7; TRBD1 matches at 7 bases. Trimming removed 5 bases from V and 0 bases from J; junction bases left unmatched: 7. Germline V gene lookup returns CDR1 MNHEY and CDR2 SVGAGI. The CDR3 covers 15 residues. CDR3 sequence: CASSPGTVLSYEQYF. The CDR3 nucleotides are TGTGCCAGCAGTCCAGGGACAGTCCTCTCCTACGAGCAGTACTTC.